This T cell receptor (beta chain) was profiled in a study of blood T cell repertoires in COVID-19 (dated by TCRdb to 2018 to 2020). General notes on the study: Samples covering the acute and convalescent phases of COVID-19 were provided by collaborators in the United States, Italy and Spain. The material from the prospective study consisted of cDNA or gDNA derived from T cells, B-cell-depleted T cells, or PBMCs. The dataset comprised deeply sampled blood TCRbeta repertoires from subjects exposed to, actively infected with, or recovered from COVID-19. The repertoires were released in a freely available public database meant as a resource for research on the immune response to SARS-CoV-2. Samples were obtained from the ongoing ImmuneRACE study (first 160 participants) and from over a thousand subjects provided by 6 global collaborators. Sample metadata almost always included a de-identified subject ID, COVID-19 status, age in years and sex. HLA class I and class II types, where available, came from metadata supplied by the sample provider rather than from assay-based typing. What the research found in general, with its limitations: The amount of clinical and demographic metadata varied by source and participant and was provided uncurated.

TCRbeta CDR3 regions were amplified from genomic DNA by means of the immunoSEQ Assay, a bias-controlled multiplex PCR. Concerning the study's data processing: Nucleated cell counts per sample were estimated from amplification of reference gene primers within the assay. To quantify the absolute abundance of each unique TCRbeta CDR3 rearrangement, sequence reads were collapsed and filtered. For each sample, productive Simpson clonality was calculated as the square root of Simpson's diversity index over productive rearrangements. The source is immuneACCESS, and TCRdb retained only in-frame sequences with V and J called. Part of the clones is not carried over; for the studies checked, unresolved V genes explain less than half of this, and the remainder is unexplained. The V and J calls and clone size come from that table; D and trimming were worked out from the DNA. This sample is represented by about 150,000 clones; 87% of them were singletons. Approximately 0.98% of the sample rests with the top ten.

This clone was recorded a few times. Its antigen is still unknown. Base qualities are missing; no much larger clone stands one base away. Whole blood was collected in K2EDTA tubes by collaborating institutions according to the institutions' own protocols. For TCRbeta analysis, collaborators shipped samples in one of three forms: frozen whole blood, isolated PBMCs, or DNA extracted from either of those sample types. Sequencing was carried out using peripheral blood. The receptor was derived from a woman between 45 and 60 years old with acute or convalescent COVID-19.

The CDR3 is CASSFSRAYEQYF. The nucleotide sequence is TGTGCCAGCAGCTTTTCCAGGGCATACGAGCAGTACTTC. The V and J segments used are TRBV7-9 and TRBJ2-7; the best D guess is TRBD1, with 5 bases matching. CDR1 and CDR2 (SEHNR, FQNEAQ) derive from the germline V gene (reference sequence). From its cysteine to its phenylalanine, the CDR3 spans 13 amino acids. The only DNA kept is the CDR3, 39 bases in frame from the first base. V sheds 3 bases and J sheds 4 bases, leaving 10 bases between their ends. Supplemented by the reference TRBV7-9 and TRBJ2-7 proteins around the CDR3, the complete variable domain is DTGVSQNPRHKITKRGQNVTFRCDPISEHNRLYWYRQTLGQGPEFLTYFQNEAQLEKSRLLSDRFSAERPKGSFSTLEIQRTEQGDSAMYLCASSFSRAYEQYFGPGTRLTVT.